These 27 T cell receptor beta chains were sequenced from one sample in a study of blood T cell repertoires in COVID-19. The data were produced by immunoSEQ multiplex PCR, yet TCRdb's version contains in-frame clones alone and is incomplete. The sample lists some 330,000 clones; 80% to 85% were seen once. The sequenced material came from PBMCs or T cells enriched from blood (not recorded which). Every receptor here comes from a woman aged 45 to 65 who had recovered from COVID-19.

This chain links TRBV7-2 with TRBJ1-2, with D unclear. The CDR3 runs to 11 residues. V was shortened by 4 bases and J by 4 bases, with 4 bases between the two germline ends. Germline values: CDR1 SGHTA, CDR2 FQGNSA. CDR3 coding DNA: TGTGCCAGCAGCTCTATCTATGGCTACACCTTC. This codes for CASSSIYGYTF. Based on the CDR3 plus reference TRBV7-2 and TRBJ1-2, the full variable domain is GAGVSQSPSNKVTEKGKDVELRCDPISGHTALYWYRQSLGQGLEFLIYFQGNSAPDKSGLPSDRFSAERTGGSVSTLTIQRTQQEDSAVYLCASSSIYGYTFGSGTRLTVV.

The chain couples TRBV9 to TRBJ1-3; D remains ambiguous. Germline V gene sequence: CDR1 SGDLS, CDR2 YYNGEE. The CDR3 is 16 residues long. The V end was cut by 1 base, the J end by 0 bases, with 11 bases between. DNA of the CDR3: TGTGCCAGCAGCGTAAGCGCCAGACCCTCTGGAAACACCATATATTTT. Residues: CASSVSARPSGNTIYF. Looking up the rest from reference TRBV9 and TRBJ1-3 gives the full variable domain: DSGVTQTPKHLITATGQRVTLRCSPRSGDLSVYWYQQSLDQGLQFLIQYYNGEERAKGNILERFSAQQFPDLHSELNLSSLELGDSALYFCASSVSARPSGNTIYFGEGSWLTVV.

The rearrangement links TRBV10-3 to TRBJ2-5, with TRBD2 matching 12 bases. The V gene end was trimmed by 10 bases and the J gene end by 5 bases; junction bases not matched to a gene: 11. CDR1 ENHRY and CDR2 SYGVKD come from the germline V gene. This CDR3 region has 15 residues. The CDR3 protein is CATNPSGGAGETQYF. DNA for the CDR3: TGTGCCACCAACCCTAGCGGGGGGGCAGGGGAGACCCAGTACTTC.

The genes are TRBV29-1 and TRBJ2-7; a possible D gene is TRBD1 (6 bases). Germline-derived CDR1 and CDR2 are SQVTM and ANQGSEA. The V gene lost 3 bases and the J gene lost 0 bases, with 9 bases spanning the gap. The CDR3 is 13 amino acids. The CDR3 sequence: CSVEDSRSYEQYF. The CDR3 DNA follows: TGCAGCGTTGAGGACAGCCGCTCCTACGAGCAGTACTTC.

The V gene is TRBV21-1, the J gene TRBJ1-6; the D segment call TRBD1 is taken from the table without a DNA check. TRBV21-1 is reported as a pseudogene. This CDR3 is 17 amino acids long. CDR3 DNA sequence: TGTGCCAGCAGCAAATGGAGTCCGGGGGACAGGGACTCACCCCTCCACTTT. It translates to CASSKWSPGDRDSPLHF.

This chain uses TRBV30 with TRBJ2-2, with D hard to call. Germline CDR1 reads GTSNPN; CDR2 reads SVGIG (reference sequence). The CDR3 spans 12 residues. V shed 4 bases and J shed 7 bases, with 10 bases lying between them. The CDR3 reads CAWNPIGGELFF. The CDR3 DNA sequence: TGTGCCTGGAACCCGATCGGCGGGGAGCTGTTTTTT.

V gene TRBV9 combines with J gene TRBJ2-1; D might be TRBD2 (7 bases). There are 15 residues in the CDR3. Trimming pared 3 bases from V and 6 bases from J, leaving 16 bases between. Germline V gene lookup returns CDR1 SGDLS and CDR2 YYNGEE. The DNA for the CDR3 is TGTGCCAGCAGCGCGGGGGGCATGCCCTCCAATGAGCAGTTCTTC. It is translated as CASSAGGMPSNEQFF.

V usage is TRBV6-5 and J usage is TRBJ1-6, with D perhaps TRBD1 (6 bases). This CDR3 is built from 14 residues. Trimming removed 7 bases at V and 7 bases at J, with 14 bases between. Germline CDR1 is MNHEY and CDR2 is SVGAGI. This CDR3 reads CASTSQGDNSPLHF. In nucleotides, the CDR3 is TGTGCCAGCACCTCACAGGGAGACAATTCACCCCTCCACTTT.

The V and J genes are TRBV19 and TRBJ1-2; D is possibly TRBD1 (6 bases). The CDR3 length is 14 residues. CDR1 is LNHDA, CDR2 SQIVND, per germline (reference sequence). V gave up 0 bases and J gave up 4 bases, with 9 bases separating them. The CDR3 DNA follows: TGTGCCAGTAGTATAGACAGGGGCTTCTATGGCTACACCTTC. Amino acid sequence: CASSIDRGFYGYTF.

This chain joins TRBV24-1 and TRBJ1-2; D perhaps matches TRBD1 (5 bases). Germline values: CDR1 KGHDR, CDR2 SFDVKD. This CDR3 contains 13 residues. V lost 7 bases and J 2 bases, leaving 10 bases between the germline ends. Here the CDR3 reads CATSLAGNYGYTF. As DNA, the CDR3 is TGTGCCACCAGCCTGGCAGGGAACTATGGCTACACCTTC.

The chain couples TRBV5-6 to TRBJ1-2; possibly TRBD1 for D (6 bases). The CDR3 is 16 amino acids. Germline values: CDR1 SGHDT, CDR2 YYEEEE. Deletions cut 3 bases from V and 0 bases from J, with 15 bases between. This CDR3 is CASSWGGRTSNYGYTF. The CDR3 DNA sequence: TGTGCCAGCAGCTGGGGGGGCCGAACGTCTAACTATGGCTACACCTTC.

The rearrangement joins TRBV7-8 to TRBJ1-1, with a possible D match to TRBD1 (5 bases). Trimming took off 4 bases at V and 1 base at J, with 16 bases between the two ends. The germline V gene encodes CDR1 SGHVS and CDR2 FQNEAQ. CDR3 size: 16 residues. Here the CDR3 reads CASSSQERPGNTEAFF. The CDR3, as DNA: TGTGCCAGCAGCTCACAGGAACGCCCGGGGAACACTGAAGCTTTCTTT.

This clone was seen a few times. V usage is TRBV7-2 and J usage is TRBJ2-7, with a possible D match to TRBD1 (6 bases). V lost 5 bases and J 6 bases, leaving 17 bases between the germline ends. The CDR3 loop spans 14 amino acids. The germline V gene encodes CDR1 SGHTA and CDR2 FQGNSA. The CDR3 spells CASSTGQFISEQYF. Here the CDR3 DNA reads TGTGCCAGCAGCACAGGACAGTTTATATCCGAGCAGTACTTC.

With respect to this clone: The same CDR3 is also encoded by other DNA sequences in this sample. The chain carries TRBV27 and TRBJ2-7; 9 bases are a match to TRBD1. Germline V gene sequence: CDR1 MNHEY, CDR2 SMNVEV (reference sequence). Unmatched junction bases numbered 2, after V lost 6 bases and J lost 2 bases. CDR3 size: 13 residues. CDR3 region: CASRRQGAYEQYF. The CDR3 DNA follows: TGTGCCAGCAGGAGACAGGGGGCCTACGAGCAGTACTTC.

In this sample, this clone turned up once. The chain couples TRBV6-9 to TRBJ2-3, with 7 bases identical to TRBD2. The germline gives CDR1 MNHGY, CDR2 SVAAGI. V was clipped by 0 bases and J by 1 base; unmatched bases: 10. The CDR3 spans 18 residues. CDR3 sequence: CASSYSGRTDNGTDTQYF. For the CDR3, the DNA is TGTGCCAGCAGTTATTCCGGGAGGACTGACAATGGCACAGATACGCAGTATTTT.

The table lists this clone with a few counts. The chain has TRBV11-2 and TRBJ2-7, with D hard to call. Trimming took off 5 bases at V and 3 bases at J, with 14 bases between the two ends. The CDR3 covers 14 residues. CDR1 and CDR2 (germline): SGHAT, FQNNGV. CDR3 sequence reads: CASSPHMRFYEQYF. DNA of the CDR3: TGTGCCAGCAGCCCCCATATGAGGTTCTACGAGCAGTACTTC.

The chain carries TRBV5-1 and TRBJ1-1, with D hard to call. Germline V lookup: CDR1 SGHRS, CDR2 YFSETQ. The CDR3 runs to 14 residues. The germline V and J ends were trimmed by 1 base and 4 bases, with 11 bases remaining between them. The CDR3 nucleotides read TGCGCCAGCAGCTTGCAGGTAGAGACCACTGAAGCTTTCTTT. Translation gives CASSLQVETTEAFF.

As to this clone: An end of the junction differs from the germline gene, which may be a read error. The chain links TRBV6-5 to TRBJ1-2; TRBD1 aligns across 7 bases. The CDR3 sequence is 13 residues long. CDR1 is MNHEY and CDR2 is SVGAGI in the germline V gene. The CDR3 nucleotides are TGTGCCAGCAGTTACGTCAGGGGGGATGGCTACGCCTTC. This gives the protein CASSYVRGDGYAF.

The chain couples TRBV14 to TRBJ1-6; TRBD1 might be the D (6 bases). The V gene lost 0 bases and the J gene lost 5 bases, with 14 bases spanning the gap. The CDR3 spans 17 residues. The germline V gene has CDR1 SGHDN and CDR2 FVKESK. CDR3: CASSQDLGTRNNSPLHF. DNA for the CDR3: TGTGCCAGCAGCCAAGATCTGGGGACAAGGAATAATTCACCCCTCCACTTT.

J is TRBJ1-3 and V is TRBV14; D ambiguous. Germline V gives CDR1 SGHDN, CDR2 FVKESK. V lost 1 base, J lost 0 bases, and 10 bases lay in between. The CDR3 sequence is 16 residues long. The CDR3 loop reads CASSQGWAPSGNTIYF. In DNA form, the CDR3 reads TGTGCCAGCAGCCAAGGGTGGGCCCCCTCTGGAAACACCATATATTTT.

The chain joins TRBV25-1 to TRBJ2-3; maybe TRBD1 (5 bases). Germline-derived CDR1 and CDR2 are MGHDK and SYGVNS. The CDR3 runs 14 residues. Trimming took 5 bases from V and 0 from J, leaving 9 bases between them. Here the CDR3 reads CASSSQGSTDTQYF. The DNA for the CDR3 is TGTGCCAGCAGTAGTCAGGGTAGCACAGATACGCAGTATTTT. Complete variable domain (other parts from reference TRBV25-1 and TRBJ2-3): EADIYQTPRYLVIGTGKKITLECSQTMGHDKMYWYQQDPGMELHLIHYSYGVNSTEKGDLSSESTVSRIRTEHFPLTLESARPSHTSQYLCASSSQGSTDTQYFGPGTRLTVL.

The V call is TRBV4-2, the J call TRBJ2-3, with 8 positions matching TRBD2. The trim removed 0 bases at V and 5 bases at J, leaving 13 bases unmatched. The V gene's germline CDR1 is LGHNA and CDR2 YNFKEQ. The CDR3 contains 18 residues. CDR3 sequence reads: CASSQEQGSGRRLDTQYF. DNA of the CDR3: TGTGCCAGCAGCCAAGAGCAGGGGAGCGGGAGACGTCTAGATACGCAGTATTTT.

The rearrangement joins TRBV7-9 to TRBJ1-1; a possible D gene is TRBD1 (6 bases). The CDR3 extends over 13 amino acids. The germline V gene encodes CDR1 SEHNR and CDR2 FQNEAQ (reference sequence). Trimming removed 6 bases at V and 6 bases at J, with 14 bases between. The CDR3 DNA is TGTGCCAGCAGGTCCCAGGGGTCCCCTGAAGCTTTCTTT. This encodes CASRSQGSPEAFF.

The gene calls are TRBV11-3 and TRBJ2-7, with D tentatively TRBD1 (5 bases). CDR1 is SGHNT, CDR2 YENEEA, per germline. Trimming stripped 1 base from V and 6 bases from J, with 13 bases between. The CDR3 contains 14 residues. CDR3 sequence reads: CASSLGSGPREQYF. Written as DNA, the CDR3 is TGTGCCAGCAGCTTAGGGTCAGGGCCGCGCGAGCAGTACTTC.

This chain links TRBV19 with TRBJ1-5, with 9 bases matching TRBD1. This CDR3 has 19 amino acids. Germline lookup yields CDR1 LNHDA and CDR2 SQIVND (reference sequence). V was pared by 0 bases and J by 3 bases, with 12 bases of the junction left unmatched. The CDR3 here is CASSIDKFFGTGFNQPQHF. CDR3 DNA sequence: TGTGCCAGTAGTATAGATAAATTTTTTGGGACAGGGTTCAATCAGCCCCAGCATTTT.

The CDR3 DNA sequence: TGTGCCAGCAGCCACACGGACAGGGGGCTCACAGATACGCAGTATTTT. The encoded protein is CASSHTDRGLTDTQYF. The rearrangement joins TRBV3-1 (or the pseudogene TRBV3-2) to TRBJ2-3, with TRBD1 identical over 11 bases. The V and J ends lost 3 bases and 2 bases, in that order; junction bases with no gene match: 4. The germline V gene has CDR1 LGHDT and CDR2 YNNKEL (reference sequence). This CDR3 comprises 16 residues.

This chain links TRBV3-1 (or the pseudogene TRBV3-2) with TRBJ2-3, with TRBD2 identical over 8 bases. The CDR3 contains 17 residues. V gave up 2 bases and J gave up 7 bases; unmatched junction bases: 14. Germline CDR1 is LGHDT and CDR2 is YNNKEL (reference sequence). The DNA for the CDR3 is TGTGCCAGCAGCCAACCTACAATCGGGAGGGTAAAGAATACGCAGTATTTT. Its translation: CASSQPTIGRVKNTQYF.